This T cell receptor beta chain appears in the sequencing data of a study of T cell repertoires in cytomegalovirus infection. As for this clonotype: Its target is not known.

TCRdb passed the reads through MiXCR, listing each CDR3 protein once. The sample lists a few hundred thousand distinct CDR3 sequences; about 42% were seen once. Germline V lookup: CDR1 SGHTA, CDR2 FQGNSA. Trimming took off 6 bases at V and 3 bases at J, with 18 bases between the two ends. The CDR3 length is 15 residues. V is TRBV7-2 and J is TRBJ2-7; possible D gene TRBD1, 5 bases. The starting material was cultured PBMCs, obtained from culture after CMV antigen stimulation. This TCR came from a human donor in good health (CMV status not recorded). Some clones in this sample may be carry-over from other donors' samples. In DNA form, the CDR3 reads TGTGCCAGCAGTGCTAAGTGGGGCCTAAGCTACGAGCAGTACTTC. This sequence encodes CASSAKWGLSYEQYF.